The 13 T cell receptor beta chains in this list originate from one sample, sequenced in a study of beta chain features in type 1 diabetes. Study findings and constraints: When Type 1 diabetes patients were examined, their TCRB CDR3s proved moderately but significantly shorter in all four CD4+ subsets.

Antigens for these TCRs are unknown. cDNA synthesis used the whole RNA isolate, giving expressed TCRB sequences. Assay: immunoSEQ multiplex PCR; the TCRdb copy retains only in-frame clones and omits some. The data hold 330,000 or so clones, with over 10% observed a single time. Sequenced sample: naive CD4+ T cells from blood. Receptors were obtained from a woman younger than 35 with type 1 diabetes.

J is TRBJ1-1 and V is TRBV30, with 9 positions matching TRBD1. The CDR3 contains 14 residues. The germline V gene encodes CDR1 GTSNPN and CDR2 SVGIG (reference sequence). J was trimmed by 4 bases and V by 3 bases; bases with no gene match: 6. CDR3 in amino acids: CAWRGTGRLTEAFF. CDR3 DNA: TGTGCCTGGAGGGGGACAGGGCGACTCACTGAAGCTTTCTTT.

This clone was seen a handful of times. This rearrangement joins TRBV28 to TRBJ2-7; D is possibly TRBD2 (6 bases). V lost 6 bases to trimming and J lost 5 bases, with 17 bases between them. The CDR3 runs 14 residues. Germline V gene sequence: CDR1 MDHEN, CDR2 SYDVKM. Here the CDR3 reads CASRRVGTRHEQYF. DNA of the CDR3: TGTGCCAGCAGACGAGTCGGGACTCGCCACGAGCAGTACTTC.

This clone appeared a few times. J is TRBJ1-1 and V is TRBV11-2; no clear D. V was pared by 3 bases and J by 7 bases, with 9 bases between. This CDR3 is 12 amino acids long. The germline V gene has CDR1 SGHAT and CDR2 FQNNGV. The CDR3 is CASSFGGREAFF. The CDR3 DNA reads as TGTGCCAGCAGCTTCGGAGGGCGTGAAGCTTTCTTT.

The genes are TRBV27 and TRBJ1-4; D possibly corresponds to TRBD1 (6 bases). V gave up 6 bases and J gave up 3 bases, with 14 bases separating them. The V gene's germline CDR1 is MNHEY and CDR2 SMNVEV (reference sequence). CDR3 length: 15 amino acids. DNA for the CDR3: TGTGCCAGCAGGGTTGGGGGCCCTGCTAATGAAAAACTGTTTTTT. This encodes CASRVGGPANEKLFF. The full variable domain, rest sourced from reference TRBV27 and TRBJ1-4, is EAQVTQNPRYLITVTGKKLTVTCSQNMNHEYMSWYRQDPGLGLRQIYYSMNVEVTDKGDVPEGYKVSRKEKRNFPLILESPSPNQTSLYFCASRVGGPANEKLFFGSGTQLSVL.

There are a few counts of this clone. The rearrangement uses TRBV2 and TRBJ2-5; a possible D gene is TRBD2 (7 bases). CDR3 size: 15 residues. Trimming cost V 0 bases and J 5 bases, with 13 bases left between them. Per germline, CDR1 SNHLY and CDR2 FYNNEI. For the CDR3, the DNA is TGTGCCAGCAGTGAAGCATGGGGGGGCAGGGAGACCCAGTACTTC. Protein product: CASSEAWGGRETQYF.

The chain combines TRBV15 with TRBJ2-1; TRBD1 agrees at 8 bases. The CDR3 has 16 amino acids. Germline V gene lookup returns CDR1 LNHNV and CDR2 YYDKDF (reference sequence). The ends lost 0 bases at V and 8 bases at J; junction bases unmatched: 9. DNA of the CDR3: TGTGCCACCAGCAGAGAATGGAAGACAGGGGCCGATGAGCAGTTCTTC. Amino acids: CATSREWKTGADEQFF.

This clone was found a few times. The CDR3 DNA is TGTGCCACCAGCAGAGAGCCAAGTGGGCTTGAGCAGTTCTTC. Protein product: CATSREPSGLEQFF. The V gene is TRBV15, the J gene TRBJ2-1; D gene unclear. CDR3 length: 14 residues. With 0 bases removed from V and 9 bases from J, the gap between germline ends came to 12 bases. The V gene's germline CDR1 is LNHNV and CDR2 YYDKDF (reference sequence).

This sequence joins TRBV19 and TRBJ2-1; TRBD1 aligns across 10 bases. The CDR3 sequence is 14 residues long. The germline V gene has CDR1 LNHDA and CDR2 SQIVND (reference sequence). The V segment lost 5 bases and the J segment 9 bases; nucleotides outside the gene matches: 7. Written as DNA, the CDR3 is TGTGCCAGTAGTGTGACAGGGGGCACGGCTGAGCAGTTCTTC. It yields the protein CASSVTGGTAEQFF.

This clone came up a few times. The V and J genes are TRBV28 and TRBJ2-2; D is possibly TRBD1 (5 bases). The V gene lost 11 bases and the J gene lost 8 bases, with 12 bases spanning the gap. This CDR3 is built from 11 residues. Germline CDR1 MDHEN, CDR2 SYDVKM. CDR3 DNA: TGTGCCCTTGGGGCGATGGGGGAGCTGTTTTTT. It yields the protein CALGAMGELFF. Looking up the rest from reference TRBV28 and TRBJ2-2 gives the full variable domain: DVKVTQSSRYLVKRTGEKVFLECVQDMDHENMFWYRQDPGLGLRLIYFSYDVKMKEKGDIPEGYSVSREKKERFSLILESASTNQTSMYLCALGAMGELFFGEGSRLTVL.

Here the CDR3 reads CASSPHLGYSPDTEAFF. As DNA, the CDR3 is TGTGCCAGCAGCCCCCATTTAGGATATAGCCCCGACACTGAAGCTTTCTTT. V usage is TRBV14 and J usage is TRBJ1-1; D gene uncertain. This CDR3 spans 17 amino acids. V was clipped by 4 bases and J by 3 bases, with 21 bases between them. CDR1 is SGHDN, CDR2 FVKESK, per germline. Full variable domain (rest looked up from reference TRBV14 and TRBJ1-1): EAGVTQFPSHSVIEKGQTVTLRCDPISGHDNLYWYRRVMGKEIKFLLHFVKESKQDESGMPNNRFLAERTGGTYSTLKVQPAELEDSGVYFCASSPHLGYSPDTEAFFGQGTRLTVV.

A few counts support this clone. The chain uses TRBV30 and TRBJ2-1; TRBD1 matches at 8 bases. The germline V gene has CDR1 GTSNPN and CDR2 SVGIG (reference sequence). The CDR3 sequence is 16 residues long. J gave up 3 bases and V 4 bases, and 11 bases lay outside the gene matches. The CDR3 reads CAWTPSDRGNYNEQFF. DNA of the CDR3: TGTGCCTGGACTCCATCAGACAGGGGTAACTACAATGAGCAGTTCTTC.

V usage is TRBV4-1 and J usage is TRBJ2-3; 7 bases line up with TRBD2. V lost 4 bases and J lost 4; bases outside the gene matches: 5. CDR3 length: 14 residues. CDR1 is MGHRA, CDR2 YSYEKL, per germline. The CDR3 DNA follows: TGCGCCAGCAGCCTGGCAGGGAGGGCAGATACGCAGTATTTT. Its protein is CASSLAGRADTQYF.

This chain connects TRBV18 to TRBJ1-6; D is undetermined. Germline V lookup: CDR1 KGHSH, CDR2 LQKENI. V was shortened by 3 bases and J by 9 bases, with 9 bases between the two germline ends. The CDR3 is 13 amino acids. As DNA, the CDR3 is TGTGCCAGCTCACCTGGAGGCCCTTCACCCCTCCACTTT. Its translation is CASSPGGPSPLHF.